This TCR beta chain is from a study of blood T cell repertoires in COVID-19. Background on the study: The samples span acute and convalescent COVID-19 from the United States, Italy and Spain.

The CDR3 has 16 amino acids. The germline V gene encodes CDR1 MNHEY and CDR2 SVGAGI. Trimming at V came to 0 bases and at J to 2 bases, leaving 3 bases not matched to a gene. How the authors handled the data: Scientists estimated how many nucleated cells there were by amplifying reference gene primers. Some clones are missing from TCRdb's copy, which holds only in-frame ones; the method was immunoSEQ multiplex PCR. The V and J calls and the clone size are those of that table, but D and trimming were determined from the DNA. The sample lists about 200,000 clones, around 80% seen once, with around 6% in the top ten.

The chain uses TRBV6-5 and TRBJ2-3; 9 nucleotides agree with TRBD2. Input material: peripheral blood. This clonotype originated in a woman aged 70 to 79 with acute or convalescent COVID-19. Here the CDR3 reads CASSYSTSGYTDTQYF. The CDR3 DNA reads TGTGCCAGCAGTTACTCGACTAGCGGATACACAGATACGCAGTATTTT.